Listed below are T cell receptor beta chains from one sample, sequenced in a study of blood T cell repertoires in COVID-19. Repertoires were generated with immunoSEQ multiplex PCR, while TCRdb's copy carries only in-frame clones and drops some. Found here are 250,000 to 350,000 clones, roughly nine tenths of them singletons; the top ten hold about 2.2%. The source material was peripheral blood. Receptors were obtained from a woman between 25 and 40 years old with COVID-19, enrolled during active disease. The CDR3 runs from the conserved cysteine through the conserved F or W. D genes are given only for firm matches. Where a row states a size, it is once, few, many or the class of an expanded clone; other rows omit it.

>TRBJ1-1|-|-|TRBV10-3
CAATGLAFTEAFF
TGTGCCGCAACAGGGTTGGCGTTCACTGAAGCTTTCTTT
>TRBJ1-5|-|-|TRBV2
CASCVEGAYQPQHF
TGTGCCAGCTGCGTGGAGGGTGCCTATCAGCCCCAGCATTTT
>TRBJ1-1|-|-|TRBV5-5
CASTNIPGGTEAFF
TGTGCCAGCACTAATATCCCGGGTGGGACTGAAGCTTTCTTT
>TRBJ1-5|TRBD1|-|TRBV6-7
CASSTTGVVGQPQHF
TGTGCCAGCAGTACAACAGGGGTTGTGGGTCAGCCCCAGCATTTT
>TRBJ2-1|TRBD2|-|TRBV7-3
CASSLPGEGNEQFF
TGTGCCAGCAGCCTACCCGGGGAGGGAAATGAGCAGTTCTTC
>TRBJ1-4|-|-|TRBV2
CASSDIKDNLEKLFF
TGTGCCAGCAGTGACATCAAGGACAATCTCGAAAAACTGTTTTTT
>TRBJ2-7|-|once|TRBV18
CASSPRGLPYEQYF
TGTGCCAGCTCACCGCGGGGATTACCCTACGAGCAGTACTTC
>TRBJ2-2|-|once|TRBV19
CASAGPGDTGELFF
TGTGCCAGTGCAGGGCCTGGAGACACCGGGGAGCTGTTTTTT
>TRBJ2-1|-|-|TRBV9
CASSVAGRPHNEQFF
TGTGCCAGCAGCGTAGCTGGGAGACCCCACAATGAGCAGTTCTTC
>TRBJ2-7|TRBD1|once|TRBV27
CASSTMDRDYEQYF
TGTGCCAGCAGTACCATGGACAGGGACTACGAGCAGTACTTC
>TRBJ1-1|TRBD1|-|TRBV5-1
CASSLQGMNTEAFF
TGCGCCAGCAGCCTACAGGGGATGAACACTGAAGCTTTCTTT
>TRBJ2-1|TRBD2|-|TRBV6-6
CASSSAGGTYNEQFF
TGTGCCAGCAGTTCAGCGGGAGGGACCTACAATGAGCAGTTCTTC
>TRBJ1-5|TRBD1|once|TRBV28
CASSPPQGAGQPQHF
TGTGCCAGCAGTCCTCCTCAGGGGGCGGGTCAGCCCCAGCATTTT
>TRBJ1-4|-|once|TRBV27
CASSLAQGIKYEKLFF
TGTGCCAGCAGTTTAGCCCAGGGAATTAAATACGAAAAACTGTTTTTT
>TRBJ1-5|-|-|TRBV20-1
CSASLSGQPYSNQPQHF
TGCAGTGCTAGTTTGTCTGGACAGCCTTATAGCAATCAGCCCCAGCATTTT
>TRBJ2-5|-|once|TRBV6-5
CASSPGNQETQYF
TGTGCCAGTTCCCCAGGGAACCAAGAGACCCAGTACTTC
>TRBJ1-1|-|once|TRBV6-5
CASTPGGTGNTEAFF
TGTGCCAGCACCCCTGGGGGGACGGGGAACACTGAAGCTTTCTTT
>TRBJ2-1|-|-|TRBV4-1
CASSPSGLTTYNEQFF
TGCGCCAGCAGCCCGTCGGGACTCACCACCTACAATGAGCAGTTCTTC
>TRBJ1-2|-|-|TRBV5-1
CASSVADSLDGYTF
TGCGCCAGCAGCGTGGCTGACAGTCTCGATGGCTACACCTTC
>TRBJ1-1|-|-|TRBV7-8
CASSLRDFLKTEAFF
TGTGCCAGCAGCTTGCGCGACTTCCTGAAGACTGAAGCTTTCTTT
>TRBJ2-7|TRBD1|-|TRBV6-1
CASSDQPGQGANEQYF
TGTGCCAGCAGTGACCAACCGGGACAGGGGGCGAACGAGCAGTACTTC
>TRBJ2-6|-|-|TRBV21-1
CASSLDRTGANVLTF
TGTGCCAGCAGCCTCGACAGGACCGGGGCCAACGTCCTGACTTTC
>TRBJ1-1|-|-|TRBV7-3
CASSFAGDDTEAFF
TGTGCCAGCAGCTTCGCAGGGGACGACACTGAAGCTTTCTTT
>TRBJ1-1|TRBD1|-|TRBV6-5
CASSLDRAATEAFF
TGTGCCAGCAGTCTGGACAGGGCCGCCACTGAAGCTTTCTTT
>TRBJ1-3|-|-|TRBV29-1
CSVGQSSGNTIYF
TGCAGCGTAGGACAGAGCTCTGGAAACACCATATATTTT
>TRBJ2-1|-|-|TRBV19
CASSIGQGLENEQFF
TGTGCCAGTAGTATAGGGCAGGGGCTAGAGAATGAGCAGTTCTTC
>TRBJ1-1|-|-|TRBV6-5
CASSTAGANTEAFF
TGTGCCAGCAGTACAGCAGGGGCGAACACTGAAGCTTTCTTT
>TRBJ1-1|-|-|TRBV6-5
CASSYRGKTEAFF
TGTGCCAGCAGTTACAGGGGGAAGACTGAAGCTTTCTTT
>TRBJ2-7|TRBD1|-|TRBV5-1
CASSLDRSLYEQYF
TGCGCCAGCAGCCTGGACAGGAGCCTCTACGAGCAGTACTTC
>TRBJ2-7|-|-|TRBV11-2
CASSLGGQGGEEQYF
TGTGCCAGCAGCTTAGGGGGGCAGGGGGGAGAGGAGCAGTACTTC
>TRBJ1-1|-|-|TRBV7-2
CASSPSPDSQNTEAFF
TGTGCCAGCAGCCCGTCCCCGGACAGCCAGAACACTGAAGCTTTCTTT
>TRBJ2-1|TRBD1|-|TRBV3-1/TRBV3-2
CASSQYPGQGAHRSYNEQFF
TGTGCCAGCAGCCAATATCCGGGACAGGGGGCCCACCGCTCCTACAATGAGCAGTTCTTC
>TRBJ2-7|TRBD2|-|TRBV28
CASSLRTSGVSYEQYF
TGTGCCAGCAGTCTCCGGACTAGCGGGGTCTCCTACGAGCAGTACTTC
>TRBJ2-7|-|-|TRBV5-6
CASSTRLDPWAGSSYEQYF
TGTGCCAGCAGCACCCGACTTGACCCGTGGGCGGGCAGCTCCTACGAGCAGTACTTC
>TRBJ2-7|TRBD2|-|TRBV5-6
CASSLGLAGARYEQYF
TGTGCCAGCAGCTTGGGACTAGCGGGAGCCCGCTACGAGCAGTACTTC
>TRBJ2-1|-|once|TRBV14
CASSSSIYNEQFF
TGTGCCAGCAGCTCCAGTATATACAATGAGCAGTTCTTC
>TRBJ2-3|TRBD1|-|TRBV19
CASTAGQGASTDTQYF
TGTGCCAGTACCGCCGGACAGGGGGCTAGCACAGATACGCAGTATTTT
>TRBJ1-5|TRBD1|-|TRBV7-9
CASSSGDSHNQPQHF
TGTGCCAGCAGCTCCGGGGACAGTCATAATCAGCCCCAGCATTTT
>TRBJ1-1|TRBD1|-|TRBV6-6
CASSYKRTGTDTEAFF
TGTGCCAGCAGTTACAAAAGAACAGGGACAGACACTGAAGCTTTCTTT
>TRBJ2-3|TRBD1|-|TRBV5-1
CASRKGADADTQYF
TGCGCCAGCAGAAAGGGGGCGGATGCAGATACGCAGTATTTT
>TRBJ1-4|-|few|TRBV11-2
CASSHNFNYHEKLFF
TGTGCCAGCAGCCACAACTTTAACTACCATGAAAAACTGTTTTTT
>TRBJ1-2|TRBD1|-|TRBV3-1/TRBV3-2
CASSPRDSRYGYTF
TGTGCCAGCAGCCCCCGGGACAGCCGCTATGGCTACACCTTC
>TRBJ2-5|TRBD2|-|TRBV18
CASSPTGGKAKETQYF
TGTGCCAGCTCACCAACGGGAGGGAAAGCCAAGGAGACCCAGTACTTC
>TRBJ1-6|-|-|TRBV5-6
CASNYEYGSPLHF
TGTGCCAGCAACTACGAGTACGGTTCACCCCTCCACTTT
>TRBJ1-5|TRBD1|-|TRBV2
CASSERQGAFQPQHF
TGTGCCAGCAGTGAAAGGCAGGGGGCTTTTCAGCCCCAGCATTTT
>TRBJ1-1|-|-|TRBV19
CASSIKGGTGAFF
TGTGCCAGTAGTATAAAGGGCGGCACAGGGGCTTTCTTT
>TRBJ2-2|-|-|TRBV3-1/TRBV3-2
CASSPYRQNTGELFF
TGTGCCAGCAGCCCGTACAGGCAAAACACCGGGGAGCTGTTTTTT
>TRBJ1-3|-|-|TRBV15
CATSRGGFSGNTIYF
TGTGCCACCAGCAGAGGAGGGTTCTCTGGAAACACCATATATTTT
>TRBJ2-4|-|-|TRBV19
CASRAAKNIQYF
TGTGCCAGCCGTGCGGCCAAAAACATTCAGTACTTC
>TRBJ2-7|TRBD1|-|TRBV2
CAIRTGDYEQYF
TGTGCCATTAGGACAGGGGACTACGAGCAGTACTTC
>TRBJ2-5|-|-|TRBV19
CASSLGQHQETQYF
TGTGCCAGTAGTCTAGGACAGCACCAAGAGACCCAGTACTTC
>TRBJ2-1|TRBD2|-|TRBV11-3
CASSPGTSYEQFF
TGTGCCAGCAGCCCCGGGACTAGCTATGAGCAGTTCTTC
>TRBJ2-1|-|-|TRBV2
CASSVRSSVDEQFF
TGTGCCAGCAGTGTGCGGTCTAGTGTGGATGAGCAGTTCTTC
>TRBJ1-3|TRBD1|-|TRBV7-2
CASSLAGQGSSNTIYF
TGTGCCAGCAGCTTAGCGGGACAGGGCTCTTCTAACACCATATATTTT
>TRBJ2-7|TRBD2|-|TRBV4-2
CASSQRPRGTSGHYEQYF
TGTGCCAGCAGCCAACGACCCCGCGGGACTAGCGGGCACTACGAGCAGTACTTC
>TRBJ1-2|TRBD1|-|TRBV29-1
CSVPRDSNGYTF
TGCAGCGTGCCCCGGGACAGCAATGGCTACACCTTC
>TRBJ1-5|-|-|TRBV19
CASSWPGSNQPQHF
TGTGCCAGTAGTTGGCCCGGGAGCAATCAGCCCCAGCATTTT
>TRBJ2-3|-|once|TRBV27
CASSPTGHTDTQYF
TGTGCCAGCAGTCCAACAGGGCACACAGATACGCAGTATTTT
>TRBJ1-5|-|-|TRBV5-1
CASSFGTPGDQPQHF
TGCGCCAGCAGCTTTGGGACACCTGGGGATCAGCCCCAGCATTTT
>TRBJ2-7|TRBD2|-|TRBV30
CAWISKGLAGGVSYEQYF
TGTGCCTGGATCTCTAAGGGACTAGCGGGAGGAGTTTCCTACGAGCAGTACTTC